Given below is one T cell receptor beta chain in context. These data come from a study of blood T cell repertoires in COVID-19. Whole-study context: Spain, Italy and the United States supplied samples that represented acute and convalescent COVID-19. Nucleic acid was either cDNA or gDNA, and it came from T cells, B-cell-depleted T cells, or PBMCs.

V lost 9 bases to trimming and J lost 5 bases, with 14 bases between them. The germline gives CDR1 MNHNY, CDR2 SVGAGI (reference sequence). The CDR3 extends over 13 amino acids. Per the original methods: Researchers report that nucleated cell counts were estimated from reference gene primer amplification. Using immunoSEQ multiplex PCR, the repertoire was profiled, and TCRdb retains in-frame clones only, with some absent. V and J calls and clone size are given by that table; D and trimming were obtained from the DNA. Here the sample spans roughly 56,000 clones, about 91% being singletons. This TCR was recovered from a man aged 50 to 60 with active COVID-19. Sequenced input: peripheral blood. The chain joins TRBV6-6 to TRBJ1-5; maybe TRBD1 (5 bases). The CDR3 DNA follows: TGTGCCAGTACCTGGGGGGTTGATCAGCCCCAGCATTTT. It translates to CASTWGVDQPQHF.